A selection of T cell receptor beta chains follows, all from one sample in a study of OX40 agonist ivuxolimab in advanced cancers. Here immunoSEQ multiplex PCR was the method, and the copy in TCRdb shows in-frame clones only, minus some. The sample shows 40,000 or so clones, approximately 84% of them seen only once. The sequencing here drew on CD4+ or CD8+ T cells sorted from blood, taken in a trial of the OX40 agonist ivuxolimab. Every receptor here comes from an adult with an advanced solid tumor such as melanoma, head and neck, liver or kidney cancer. The CDR3 runs from the conserved cysteine through the conserved F or W. The order of the fields is V gene, J gene, D gene, clone size, CDR3 DNA, CDR3 protein. The D gene is left open where the match is weak. Only some rows state a clone size, as once, few, many or a class for expanded clones.

V: TRBV19; J: TRBJ2-5; D: TRBD2; size: few; DNA: TGTGCCAGTAGTATCCCTAGCGGGGGGTCTTCAGCGACCCAGTACTTC; CDR3: CASSIPSGGSSATQYF
V: TRBV10-1; J: TRBJ2-3; D: NA; size: once; DNA: TGCGCCAGCAGCGGTGACGCTCCAGAAGACACAGATACGCAGTATTTT; CDR3: CASSGDAPEDTDTQYF
V: TRBV18; J: TRBJ2-3; D: TRBD1; size: NA; DNA: TGTGCCAGCTCAGCTTACCGGGACAGCCCTTGGGGGGATACGCAGTATTTT; CDR3: CASSAYRDSPWGDTQYF
V: TRBV14; J: TRBJ2-5; D: TRBD2; size: once; DNA: TGTGCCAGCAGCCAAGAAACTAGCGGGATGTACCAAGAGACCCAGTACTTC; CDR3: CASSQETSGMYQETQYF
V: TRBV18; J: TRBJ2-5; D: TRBD2; size: few; DNA: TGTGCCAGCTCACCCCTAACAAGCGGGGGGGAGACCCAGTACTTC; CDR3: CASSPLTSGGETQYF
V: TRBV5-4; J: TRBJ2-7; D: NA; size: once; DNA: TGTGCCAGCAGCCACAGGGACATCTACGAGCAGTACTTC; CDR3: CASSHRDIYEQYF
V: TRBV4-1; J: TRBJ2-1; D: TRBD2; size: NA; DNA: TGCGCCAGCAGCGACGATCCGGGACTACAGAATGAGCAGTTCTTC; CDR3: CASSDDPGLQNEQFF
V: TRBV28; J: TRBJ1-3; D: NA; size: NA; DNA: TGTGCCAGCAGTTTATCAGGATTCACTGGAAACACCATATATTTT; CDR3: CASSLSGFTGNTIYF
V: TRBV27; J: TRBJ1-1; D: NA; size: NA; DNA: TGTGCCAGCAGTCCCCAGGAGTATGGTAACACTGAAGCTTTCTTT; CDR3: CASSPQEYGNTEAFF
V: TRBV4-3; J: TRBJ2-3; D: TRBD2; size: few; DNA: TGCGCCAGCAGCCCAGTAGGGGAGGCGGGGGAAGATACGCAGTATTTT; CDR3: CASSPVGEAGEDTQYF
V: TRBV27; J: TRBJ2-3; D: NA; size: NA; DNA: TGTGCCAGCAGTCCCCGGACCACAGATACGCAGTATTTT; CDR3: CASSPRTTDTQYF
V: TRBV2; J: TRBJ2-1; D: NA; size: NA; DNA: TGTGCCAGCAGTGAAGGGGCAGGTACCTACAATGAGCAGTTCTTC; CDR3: CASSEGAGTYNEQFF
V: TRBV27; J: TRBJ2-1; D: NA; size: NA; DNA: TGTGCCAGCAGGCCTAGAGGGGGGTCTTGGAATGAGCAGTTCTTC; CDR3: CASRPRGGSWNEQFF
V: TRBV9; J: TRBJ2-5; D: NA; size: once; DNA: TGTGCCAGCAGCGAGGGGGTCGCCAGGGAGACCCAGTACTTC; CDR3: CASSEGVARETQYF
V: TRBV4-1; J: TRBJ2-7; D: TRBD1; size: NA; DNA: TGCGCCAGCAGCCAAGCACAGGGGTGGGAGCAGTACTTC; CDR3: CASSQAQGWEQYF
V: TRBV19; J: TRBJ2-7; D: TRBD2; size: NA; DNA: TGTGCCAGTAGCCCTAGCGGGGGGGCCCTAAGCTCCTACGAGCAGTACTTC; CDR3: CASSPSGGALSSYEQYF
V: TRBV28; J: TRBJ1-5; D: TRBD1; size: once; DNA: TGTGCCAGCAGTTGGGACAGTGCTCGAAATAATCAGCCCCAGCATTTT; CDR3: CASSWDSARNNQPQHF